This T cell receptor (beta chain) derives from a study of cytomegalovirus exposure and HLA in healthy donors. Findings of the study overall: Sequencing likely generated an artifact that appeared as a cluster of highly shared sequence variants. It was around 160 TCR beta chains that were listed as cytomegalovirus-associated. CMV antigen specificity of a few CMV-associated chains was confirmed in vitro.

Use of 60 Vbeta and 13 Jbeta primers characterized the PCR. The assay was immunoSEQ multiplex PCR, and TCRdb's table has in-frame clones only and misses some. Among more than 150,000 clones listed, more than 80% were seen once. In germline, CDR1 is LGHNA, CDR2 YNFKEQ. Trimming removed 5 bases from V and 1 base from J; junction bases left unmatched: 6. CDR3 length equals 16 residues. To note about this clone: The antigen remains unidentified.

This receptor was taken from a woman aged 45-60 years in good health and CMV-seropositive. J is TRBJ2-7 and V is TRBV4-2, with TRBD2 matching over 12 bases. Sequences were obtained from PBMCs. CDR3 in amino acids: CASSSSSGGASYEQYF. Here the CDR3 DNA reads TGTGCCAGCAGCTCTTCTAGCGGGGGGGCATCCTACGAGCAGTACTTC.